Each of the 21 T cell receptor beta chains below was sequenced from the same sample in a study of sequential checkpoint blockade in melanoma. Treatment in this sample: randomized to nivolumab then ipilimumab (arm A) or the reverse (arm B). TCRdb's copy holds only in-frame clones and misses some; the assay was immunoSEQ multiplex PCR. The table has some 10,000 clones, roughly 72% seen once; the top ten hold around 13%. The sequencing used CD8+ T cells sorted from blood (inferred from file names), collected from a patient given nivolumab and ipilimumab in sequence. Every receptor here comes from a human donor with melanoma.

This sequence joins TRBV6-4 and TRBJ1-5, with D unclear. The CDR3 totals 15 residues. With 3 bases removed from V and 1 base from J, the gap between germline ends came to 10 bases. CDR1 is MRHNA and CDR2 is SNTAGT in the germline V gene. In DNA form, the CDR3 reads TGTGCCAGCAGTGAAATAGGAGGAAGCAATCAGCCCCAGCATTTT. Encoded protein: CASSEIGGSNQPQHF.

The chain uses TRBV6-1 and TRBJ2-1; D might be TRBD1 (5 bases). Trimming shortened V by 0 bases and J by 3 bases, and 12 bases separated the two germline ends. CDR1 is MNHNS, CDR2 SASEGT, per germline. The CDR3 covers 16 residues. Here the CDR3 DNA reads TGTGCCAGCAGTGAAGCGCTGCTGGACATCTACAATGAGCAGTTCTTC. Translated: CASSEALLDIYNEQFF.

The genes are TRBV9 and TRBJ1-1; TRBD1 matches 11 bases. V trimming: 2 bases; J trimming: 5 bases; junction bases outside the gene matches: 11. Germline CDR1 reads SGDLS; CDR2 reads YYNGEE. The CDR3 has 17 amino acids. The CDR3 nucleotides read TGTGCCAGCAGCGTCGGTTCAGGGGGACAGGGGGGGACTGAAGCTTTCTTT. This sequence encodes CASSVGSGGQGGTEAFF.

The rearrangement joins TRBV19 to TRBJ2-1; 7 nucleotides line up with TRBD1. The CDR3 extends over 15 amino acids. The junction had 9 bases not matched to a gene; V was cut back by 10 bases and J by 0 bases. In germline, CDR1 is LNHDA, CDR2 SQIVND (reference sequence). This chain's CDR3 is CATSRTGLSYNEQFF. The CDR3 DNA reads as TGTGCCACATCCAGGACAGGACTCTCCTACAATGAGCAGTTCTTC.

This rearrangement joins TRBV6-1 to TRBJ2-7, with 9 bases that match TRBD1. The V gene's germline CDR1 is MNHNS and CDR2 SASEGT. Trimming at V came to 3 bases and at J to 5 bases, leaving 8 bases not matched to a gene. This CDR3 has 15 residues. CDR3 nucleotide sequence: TGTGCCAGCAGTGAGCCCACAGGGGGCTGGGACGAGCAGTACTTC. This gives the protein CASSEPTGGWDEQYF.

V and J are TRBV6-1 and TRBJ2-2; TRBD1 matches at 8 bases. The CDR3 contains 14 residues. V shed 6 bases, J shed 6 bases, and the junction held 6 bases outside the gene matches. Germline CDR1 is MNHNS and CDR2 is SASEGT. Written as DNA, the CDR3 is TGTGCCAGCAGCCCGGGACAGGAAGCCGGGGAGCTGTTTTTT. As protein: CASSPGQEAGELFF.

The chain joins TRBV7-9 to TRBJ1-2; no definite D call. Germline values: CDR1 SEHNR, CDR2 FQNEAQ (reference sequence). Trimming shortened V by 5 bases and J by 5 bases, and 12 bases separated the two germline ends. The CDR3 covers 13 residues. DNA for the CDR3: TGTGCCAGCAGCCCGAAGGAGGGTTATGGCTACACCTTC. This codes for CASSPKEGYGYTF. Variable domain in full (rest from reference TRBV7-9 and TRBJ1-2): DTGVSQNPRHKITKRGQNVTFRCDPISEHNRLYWYRQTLGQGPEFLTYFQNEAQLEKSRLLSDRFSAERPKGSFSTLEIQRTEQGDSAMYLCASSPKEGYGYTFGSGTRLTVV.

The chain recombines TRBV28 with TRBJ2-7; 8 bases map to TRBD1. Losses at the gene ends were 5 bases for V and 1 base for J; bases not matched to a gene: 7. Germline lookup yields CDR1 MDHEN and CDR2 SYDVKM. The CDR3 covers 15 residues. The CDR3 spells CASSKDREASYEQYV. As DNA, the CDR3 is TGTGCCAGCAGTAAGGACAGGGAGGCATCCTACGAGCAGTACGTC.

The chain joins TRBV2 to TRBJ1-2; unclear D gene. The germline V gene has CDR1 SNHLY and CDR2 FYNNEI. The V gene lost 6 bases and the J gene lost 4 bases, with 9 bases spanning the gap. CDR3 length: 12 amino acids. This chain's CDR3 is CASSLHAYGYTF. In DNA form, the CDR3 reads TGTGCCAGCAGCTTACACGCCTATGGCTACACCTTC.

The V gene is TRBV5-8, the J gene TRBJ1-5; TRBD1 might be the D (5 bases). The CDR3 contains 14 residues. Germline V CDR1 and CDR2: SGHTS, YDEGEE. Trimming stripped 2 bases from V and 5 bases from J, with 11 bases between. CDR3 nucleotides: TGTGCCAGCAGCTTTAAATCAGGGTATCAGCCCCAGCATTTT. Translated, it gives CASSFKSGYQPQHF.

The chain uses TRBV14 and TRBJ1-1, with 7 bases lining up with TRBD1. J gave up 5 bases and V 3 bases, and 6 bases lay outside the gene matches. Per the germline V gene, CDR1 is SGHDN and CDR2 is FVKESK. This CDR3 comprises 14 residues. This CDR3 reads CASSHRTGWTEAFF. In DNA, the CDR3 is TGTGCCAGCAGCCATCGGACAGGTTGGACTGAAGCTTTCTTT.

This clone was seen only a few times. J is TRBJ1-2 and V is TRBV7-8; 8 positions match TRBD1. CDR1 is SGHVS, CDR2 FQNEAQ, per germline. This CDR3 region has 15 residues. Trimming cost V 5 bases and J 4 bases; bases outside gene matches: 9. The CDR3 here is CASSQVQGASYGYTF. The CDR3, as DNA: TGTGCCAGCAGCCAAGTCCAGGGGGCGAGCTATGGCTACACCTTC.

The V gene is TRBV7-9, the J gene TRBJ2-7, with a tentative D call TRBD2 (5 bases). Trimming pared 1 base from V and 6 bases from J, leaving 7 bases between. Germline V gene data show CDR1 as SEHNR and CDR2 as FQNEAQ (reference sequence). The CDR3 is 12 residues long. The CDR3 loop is CASSLEGVEQYV. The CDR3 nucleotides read TGTGCCAGCAGCTTAGAGGGAGTCGAGCAGTACGTC.

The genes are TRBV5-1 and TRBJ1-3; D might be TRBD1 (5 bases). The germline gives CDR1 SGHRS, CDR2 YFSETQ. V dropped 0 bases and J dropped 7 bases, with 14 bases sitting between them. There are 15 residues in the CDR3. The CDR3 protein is CASSLGLGQPNTIYF. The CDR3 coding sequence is TGCGCCAGCAGCTTGGGCCTCGGACAACCGAACACCATATATTTT.

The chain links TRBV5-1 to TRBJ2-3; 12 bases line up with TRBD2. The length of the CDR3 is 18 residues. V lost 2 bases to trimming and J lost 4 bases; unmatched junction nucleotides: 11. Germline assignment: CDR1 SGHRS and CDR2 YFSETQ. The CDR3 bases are TGCGCCAGCAGCTTTCCTCGGCTAGCGGGAGGGCTGGCAGATACGCAGTATTTT. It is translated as CASSFPRLAGGLADTQYF.

The CDR3 bases are TGTGCCACCAGCAGAGATAGGGAGGGGCCAGAAGCTTTCTTT. It translates to CATSRDREGPEAFF. J is TRBJ1-1 and V is TRBV15, with TRBD1 as a possible D gene (5 bases). Germline values: CDR1 LNHNV, CDR2 YYDKDF (reference sequence). This CDR3 contains 14 residues. V was shortened by 0 bases and J by 8 bases, with 13 bases between the two germline ends.

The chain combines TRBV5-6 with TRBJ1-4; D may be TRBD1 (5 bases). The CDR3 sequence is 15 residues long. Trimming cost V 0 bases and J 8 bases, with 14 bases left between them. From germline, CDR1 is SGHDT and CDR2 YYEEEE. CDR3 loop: CASSLASGSREKLFF. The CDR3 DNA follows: TGTGCCAGCAGCTTGGCGTCAGGGTCCAGGGAAAAACTGTTTTTT.

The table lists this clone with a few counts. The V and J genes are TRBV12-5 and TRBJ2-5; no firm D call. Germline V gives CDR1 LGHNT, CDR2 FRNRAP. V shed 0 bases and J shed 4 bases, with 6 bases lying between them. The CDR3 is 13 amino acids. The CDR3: CASGLVNGETQYF. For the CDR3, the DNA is TGTGCTAGTGGTTTGGTAAACGGAGAGACCCAGTACTTC.

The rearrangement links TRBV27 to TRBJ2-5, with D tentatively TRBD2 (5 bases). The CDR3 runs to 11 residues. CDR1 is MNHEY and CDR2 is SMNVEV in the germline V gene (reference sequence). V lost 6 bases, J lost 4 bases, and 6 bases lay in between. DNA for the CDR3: TGTGCCAGCAGCCGGGGAGAGACCCAGTACTTC. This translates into CASSRGETQYF.

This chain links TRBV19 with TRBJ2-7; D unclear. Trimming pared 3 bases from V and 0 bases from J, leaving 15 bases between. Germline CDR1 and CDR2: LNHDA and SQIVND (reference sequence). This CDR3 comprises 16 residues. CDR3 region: CASSMVWAEFSYEQYF. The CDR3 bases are TGTGCCAGTAGTATGGTTTGGGCAGAGTTCTCCTACGAGCAGTACTTC.

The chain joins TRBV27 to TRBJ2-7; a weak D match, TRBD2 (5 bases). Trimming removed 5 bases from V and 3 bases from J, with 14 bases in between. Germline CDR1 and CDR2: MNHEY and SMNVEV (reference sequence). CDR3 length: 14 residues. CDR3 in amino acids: CASSPGIEVYEQYF. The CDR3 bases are TGTGCCAGCAGTCCCGGGATCGAAGTCTACGAGCAGTACTTC.